This T cell receptor beta chain was documented in a study of human T cells and chemical hapten exposure (dated by TCRdb to the early 2020s). At the level of the whole study: For sensitization, 2% DPC in acetone was applied to a 2 cm by 2 cm area of upper inner arm skin. Patients additionally received weekly therapeutic DPC doses to the scalp throughout the roughly 23-week study period. Patch testing was done on the upper back using Finn chambers containing 0.01% DPC, and results were scored after 6 days according to International Contact Dermatitis Research Group standards. The mostly female patient cohort included alopecia areata with under or over 50% scalp involvement, alopecia totalis and alopecia universalis. Libraries were pooled for sequencing, and variation in per-sample TCR yields was attributed mainly to small differences in library volumes within the pool. In alopecia patients, the study followed how the peripheral blood TCR repertoire changed in vivo over primary and secondary sensitization to diphenylcyclopropenone (DPC), a hapten. Blood was sampled from patients pre-sensitization (week 0) and at 2, 6 and about 24 weeks after DPC sensitization. For TCR sequencing, blood came from about 28 alopecia patients at anywhere from one to four time points (pre-sensitization, 2, 6 and 24 weeks). Broader findings and caveats from the paper: Because all patients had alopecia, a presumed autoimmune disease, the immune response of the patients might differ from that of healthy individuals. Expanded TCRs formed significantly more large CDR3 similarity clusters than pre-sensitization or healthy control sets, consistent with antigen-driven responses. Patch test score correlated positively with the number of PT1 expanded TCRs, reaching significance at thresholds 8, 16 and 32 but not at 4. After repeated subsampling, the strength of the expansion versus patch-test correlation and the threshold at which it became significant changed. The number of TCRs above 1 in 1000 frequency did not change with DPC sensitization; there was no evidence of global repertoire structure alterations.

The library was obtained by RACE. TCRdb names NextSeq 500 as the instrument used. During library preparation, unique molecular identifiers were attached to individual cDNA molecules so that TCRs could be counted in a quantitative, reproducible way. Both TCR alpha and TCR beta chains were sequenced from each blood RNA sample. Processing in the source paper ran as follows. Samples had a median of about 96,000 TCRs, with a range from roughly 23,224 to 750,000. V, J and CDR3 annotation of the TCR reads was performed with the Decombinator software suite. Every sample was subsampled to the same number of TCRs (28,000) for the PS versus PT1 abundance plots. TCRs were defined as expanded if absent before sensitization and observed at least eight times at the 2-week time point. TCRdb reprocessed the public reads (quality trimming at Q25 with fastp, clone calling with MiXCR) and kept in-frame beta chains. CDR3 protein duplicates are merged, each entry listing the most common genes and DNA. None of the V and J calls come from the authors' own analysis; TCRdb made them. The sample data list about 89,000 distinct CDR3 sequences, and around 13% of these were observed just once. The ten largest make up 4.5% to 6% of the sample.

The label giving this sample's time point can be read as: patch test 3, about 24 weeks after DPC sensitization. Per the publication, the treatment or condition label means: therapeutic diphenylcyclopropenone sensitization with weekly scalp DPC. At every patch-test visit, the blood draw took place before the patch test was put on. To be eligible, patients had to be aged 18 to 70, diagnosed with alopecia and judged suitable for DPC therapy, while pregnant patients were excluded. Total RNA was isolated from unfractionated whole blood collected in Tempus Blood RNA tubes. CDR3 length: 13 amino acids, cysteine to phenylalanine. Of the read, only the CDR3 DNA is kept; its 39 bases are in frame from base 1. V is reduced by 7 bases and J by 1 base, leaving a spacing of 14 bases between them. Based on the germline V gene (reference sequence), the CDR1 and CDR2 sequences are DFQATT and SNEGSKA. In its sample, this clonotype was seen many times. No cognate antigen has been identified for it. Base qualities are not at hand, and no much larger clone is one base apart.

The sequence came from a woman aged 45-65 years with alopecia areata. Some clones in this sample may be carry-over from other donors' samples. The sequences come from whole blood, collected in connection with sensitization to the hapten diphenylcyclopropenone (DPC). The receptor chain draws on TRBV20-1 and TRBJ2-7, with TRBD1 as a weak D call on 5 bases. At the DNA level, the sequence is TGCAGTGACCCGATGGGGCCGTCCTACGAGCAGTACTTC. This translates into CSDPMGPSYEQYF.